This is a list of T cell receptor beta chains from one sample in a study of graft-versus-host responses after intestinal transplantation. The data were produced by immunoSEQ multiplex PCR, yet TCRdb's version contains in-frame clones alone and is incomplete. The table lists 95,000 to 100,000 clones, about 83% of them singletons. The sample here was PBMCs, taken 255 days after intestinal transplant. These receptors were obtained from a human patient who received an intestinal transplant, so some T cells may come from the graft donor. Each CDR3 is given with its conserved first and last residue.

TRBV29-1	TRBJ2-1	CSVARQGYEQFF
TRBV27	TRBJ2-3	CASSLGLATDTQYF
TRBV19	TRBJ2-7	CASRQGVRDEQYF
TRBV14	TRBJ2-1	CASSPLAGKGEQFF
TRBV5-1	TRBJ2-3	CASSLWTGFGDTQYF
TRBV6-1	TRBJ2-7	CASSPDEQYF
TRBV19	TRBJ2-1	CASRSVQGRNEQFF
TRBV9	TRBJ1-2	CASSVGGINYGYTF
TRBV10-1	TRBJ1-1	CASSGPRQGTSGGGTEAFF
TRBV27	TRBJ2-2	CASSLISGVHTGELFF
TRBV6-5	TRBJ2-7	CASSYSTSGGYEQYF
TRBV13	TRBJ2-3	CASSSRGGAADTQYF
TRBV29-1	TRBJ1-4	CSVRQGSNEKLFF
TRBV6-1	TRBJ2-3	CASSEGTSGSDTQYF
TRBV2	TRBJ1-5	CASRGQGSRNQPQHF
TRBV27	TRBJ2-1	CASSDVTRGSYNEQFF
TRBV28	TRBJ2-3	CASSLVQFTDTQYF
TRBV6-1	TRBJ2-7	CASSAPLGEQYF
TRBV7-9	TRBJ2-5	CASSRRQGLGKETQYF
TRBV19	TRBJ2-3	CASRHGGTDTQYF
TRBV4-1	TRBJ1-1	CASSQTGGNTEAFF
TRBV14	TRBJ2-2	CASSHGGTGELFF
TRBV5-1	TRBJ1-1	CASSLAFAANTEAFF
TRBV28	TRBJ1-4	CASSAEIGEKLFF
TRBV7-9	TRBJ2-3	CASSLVRGGPSSTDTQYF
TRBV6-1	TRBJ1-4	CASSEGVGQGNEKLFF
TRBV5-1	TRBJ1-6	CASSLEGGNSYNSPLHF
TRBV27	TRBJ2-5	CASSRQDRGGETQYF
TRBV5-1	TRBJ2-7	CASANPGSFYEQYF
TRBV2	TRBJ1-5	CASSEGRGLNQPQHF
TRBV7-8	TRBJ2-7	CASSPAQGQGEQYF
TRBV5-5	TRBJ1-5	CASSLNPHQPQHF
TRBV5-1	TRBJ2-3	CASSLAAGGTRADTQYF
TRBV6-5	TRBJ1-5	CASSYSSASNQPQHF
TRBV2	TRBJ2-1	CASSEGGREEQFF
TRBV4-1	TRBJ2-4	CASRGGAKNIQYF
TRBV5-1	TRBJ2-7	CASRVGQGSSYEQYF
TRBV5-5	TRBJ2-1	CASRERSSYNEQFF
TRBV6-5	TRBJ2-3	CATSRGHTQYF
TRBV7-9	TRBJ2-2	CASSPPGTRRTGELFF
TRBV6-1	TRBJ1-5	CASRQTANYQPQHF
TRBV15	TRBJ2-5	CATSSGGQETQYF
TRBV27	TRBJ2-7	CASSPRDKPYEQYF
TRBV19	TRBJ2-6	CASSYGGRAPGANVLTF
TRBV4-2	TRBJ1-2	CASSQGQGGDYGYTF
TRBV30	TRBJ2-1	CAWSGGHGTYNEQFF